Here is one T cell receptor (beta chain) with its context. This clonotype was observed once. No cognate antigen has been identified for it. No per-base quality is available; no much larger clone lies one base away. One read alone lends weak support. Genomic DNA served as template for TCR beta VDJ combination and CDR3 sequence profiling. An Illumina HiSeq 2000 was used for TCR repertoire sequencing. Regarding the original processing steps: TRBV/TRBJ rearrangement plots, CDR3 size and DJ length profiles, and Simpson's diversity index were used to evaluate the repertoires. The immunodominant clone was defined as the most abundant DNA sequence in deep sequencing data. CDR3 amino acid sequences were checked for sharing between subjects and were compared against published repertoires and the VDJdb database. TCRdb passed the public sequencing reads through fastp at Q25 and MiXCR, retaining productive beta sequences. Entries are consolidated by CDR3 protein sequence, retaining the most common genes and DNA. The V and J calls here are based on TCRdb, not the publication. This sample gives 350,000 to 450,000 distinct CDR3 sequences in total; 60% to 80% of them show up just once. More than 3.5% of the sample is held by the ten biggest clonotypes.

This specimen belongs to a study of CD8+CD57+ T cells in acquired aplastic anemia listed by TCRdb under 2018. About the study as a whole: A mean of approximately 3 ug of DNA, ranging from about 0.19 to 27.4 ug, was extracted from sorted CD4+ and CD8+ cells. Healthy donor samples averaged roughly 9.8 million reads for CD4+ and 11.0 million for CD8+ cells. The paper as a whole reports these results and caveats: Between patients and healthy controls, no significant difference in CD8+ Simpson's diversity was found (P=0.060). Around 30 CD8+ CDR3 sequences were found in both patients and controls but appeared to be highly expressed in patients and within the immunodominant clones of the patients.

Inclusive of the bounding cysteine and phenylalanine, the CDR3 is 16 residues long. Only the CDR3 region is kept as DNA, spanning 48 bases read in frame from base 1. From V the trimming removes 3 bases and from J it removes 1 base, while the gene matches leave 8 bases of the junction unaccounted for. The germline V gene provides CDR1 SGHTA and CDR2 FQGNSA. In the study, sorted CD4+ and CD8+ blood T cells from patients with severe aplastic anemia and from healthy subjects underwent deep sequencing of TCR repertoires. Ficoll-Paque density gradient centrifugation was used to isolate peripheral blood mononuclear cells. Before DNA was extracted, CD4+ and CD8+ T cells were sorted using either FACS or magnetic beads.

Sequenced sample: sorted CD4+, CD8+, or CD8+CD57+ T cells (not recorded which) from PBMCs. The sequence came from a human donor in good health, serving as a control. The chain is encoded by TRBV7-2 joined to TRBJ2-5, and 7 bases in between align with TRBD2. The sequenced DNA: TGTGCCAGCAGCTTGACCATGGAGCGGGGCCAAGAGACCCAGTACTTC. Its coded protein is CASSLTMERGQETQYF.